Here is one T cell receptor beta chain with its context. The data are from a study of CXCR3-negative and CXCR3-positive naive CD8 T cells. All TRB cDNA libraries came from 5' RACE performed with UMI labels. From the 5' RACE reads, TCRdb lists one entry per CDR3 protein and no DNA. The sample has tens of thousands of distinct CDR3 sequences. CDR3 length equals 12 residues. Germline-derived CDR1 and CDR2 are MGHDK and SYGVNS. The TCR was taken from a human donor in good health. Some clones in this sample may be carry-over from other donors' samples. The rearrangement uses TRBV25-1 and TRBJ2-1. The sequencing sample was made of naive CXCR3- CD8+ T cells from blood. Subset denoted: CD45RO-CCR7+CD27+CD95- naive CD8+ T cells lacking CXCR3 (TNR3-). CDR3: CASRYSHNEQFF.